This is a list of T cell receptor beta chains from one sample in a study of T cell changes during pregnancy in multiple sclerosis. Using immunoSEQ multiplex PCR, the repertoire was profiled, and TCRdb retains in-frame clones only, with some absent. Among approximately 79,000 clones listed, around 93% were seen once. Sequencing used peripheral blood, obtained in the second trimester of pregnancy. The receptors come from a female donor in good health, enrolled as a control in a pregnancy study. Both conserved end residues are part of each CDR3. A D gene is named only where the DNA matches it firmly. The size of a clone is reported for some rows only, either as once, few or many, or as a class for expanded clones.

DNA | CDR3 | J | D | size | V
TGTGCCAGTAGTATCCAGGGGGCTCAGCCCCAGCATTTT | CASSIQGAQPQHF | TRBJ1-5 | TRBD1 | . | TRBV19
TGTGCCAGCAGCGTAGAGAGGCGTAGGTCTGGAAACACCATATATTTT | CASSVERRRSGNTIYF | TRBJ1-3 | . | . | TRBV9
TGTGCCAGCAGCAAATATTCAACGACAGGGCTCCCATACGAGCAGTACTTC | CASSKYSTTGLPYEQYF | TRBJ2-7 | . | . | TRBV21-1
TGTGCCAGCAGCTTAGTCACGGGGAAGAACACTGAAGCTTTCTTT | CASSLVTGKNTEAFF | TRBJ1-1 | . | . | TRBV7-6
TGTGCCAGCAGCACCCGCAGGGGCACGTCCTACGAGCAGTACTTC | CASSTRRGTSYEQYF | TRBJ2-7 | . | . | TRBV9
TGTGCCTGGACCCAGGGTGAGGTGTCCAATCAGCCCCAGCATTTT | CAWTQGEVSNQPQHF | TRBJ1-5 | . | . | TRBV30
TGTGCCACAACGGCGGGGGGTCCCTACGAGCAGTACTTC | CATTAGGPYEQYF | TRBJ2-7 | TRBD2 | . | TRBV19
TGTGCCAGTAGTATTGACACCCCCTACGAGCAGTACTTC | CASSIDTPYEQYF | TRBJ2-7 | . | few | TRBV19
TGTGCCAGCAGCCCGAACACCGGGACAATATCCTACGAGCAGTACTTC | CASSPNTGTISYEQYF | TRBJ2-7 | . | . | TRBV5-4
TGTGCCAGTATGGCGGGCACTGAGCAGTTCTTC | CASMAGTEQFF | TRBJ2-1 | . | . | TRBV19
TGTGCCAGCAGCTTAGATTTCCCGGGACAGGGGGACTACGAGCAGTACTTC | CASSLDFPGQGDYEQYF | TRBJ2-7 | TRBD1 | . | TRBV11-3
TGTGCCAGCAGCCCAAATAGCAATCAGCCCCAGCATTTT | CASSPNSNQPQHF | TRBJ1-5 | . | once | TRBV7-9
TGTGCCTGGAGTCTAGCGGGGGGCTACGAGCAGTACTTC | CAWSLAGGYEQYF | TRBJ2-7 | TRBD2 | . | TRBV30